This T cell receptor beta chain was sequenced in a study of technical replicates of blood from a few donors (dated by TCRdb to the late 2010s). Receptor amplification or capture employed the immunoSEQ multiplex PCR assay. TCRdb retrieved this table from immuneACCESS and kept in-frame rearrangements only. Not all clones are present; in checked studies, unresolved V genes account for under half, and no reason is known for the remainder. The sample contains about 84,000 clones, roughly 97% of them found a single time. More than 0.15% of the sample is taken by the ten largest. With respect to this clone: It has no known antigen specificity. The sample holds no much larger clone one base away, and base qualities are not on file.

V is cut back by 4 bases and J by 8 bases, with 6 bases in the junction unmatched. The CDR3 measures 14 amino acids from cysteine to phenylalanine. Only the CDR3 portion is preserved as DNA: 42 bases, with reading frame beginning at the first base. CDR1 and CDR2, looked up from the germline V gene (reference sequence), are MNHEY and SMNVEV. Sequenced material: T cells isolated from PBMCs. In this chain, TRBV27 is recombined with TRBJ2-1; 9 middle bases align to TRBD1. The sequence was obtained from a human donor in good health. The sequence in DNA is TGTGCCAGCAGTTATCAGACAGGGGGGCATGAGCAGTTCTTC. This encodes CASSYQTGGHEQFF.